The 23 T cell receptor beta chains below were found in one sample sequenced in a study of T cell responses to AZD1222 COVID-19 vaccine. TCRdb's table, derived via immunoSEQ multiplex PCR, lists solely in-frame clones and lacks some. The sample has 66,000 or so clones; 87% are singletons. Here the sequenced sample was peripheral blood, taken on day 0 of AZD1222 vaccination. The receptors derive from an adult in good health.

V gene TRBV6-2 or TRBV6-3 combines with J gene TRBJ2-7; D gene ambiguous. The CDR3 is 12 residues long. V dropped 0 bases and J dropped 2 bases, with 2 bases sitting between them. Germline loops: CDR1 MNHEY, CDR2 SVGEGT. CDR3 loop: CASSYSPYEQYF. The CDR3 DNA reads as TGTGCCAGCAGTTACTCCCCCTACGAGCAGTACTTC.

With regard to this clone: In the same sample, other DNA sequences code for this CDR3. The chain uses TRBV4-3 and TRBJ1-2; D gene uncertain. Trimming left V 0 bases short and J 5 bases short, with 10 bases between. The CDR3 loop spans 14 amino acids. CDR1 LGHNA and CDR2 YSLEER come from the germline V gene. Written as DNA, the CDR3 is TGCGCCAGCAGCCAAGACCGGCAGGTGTATGGCTACACCTTC. It encodes CASSQDRQVYGYTF.

In DNA, the CDR3 is TGTGCCAGCAGTCAACAGGGGAACTATGGCTACACCTTC. It codes for CASSQQGNYGYTF. The rearrangement uses TRBV12-3 or TRBV12-4 and TRBJ1-2; 7 bases line up with TRBD1. V was clipped by 5 bases and J by 2 bases; unmatched bases: 2. The CDR3 has 13 amino acids.

The chain recombines TRBV30 with TRBJ1-2; TRBD1 aligns across 9 bases. The CDR3 loop spans 14 amino acids. Per germline, CDR1 GTSNPN and CDR2 SVGIG (reference sequence). With 7 bases clipped from V and 4 bases from J, the junction kept 10 bases outside the gene matches. This CDR3 reads CAFYRGLPGYGYTF. The CDR3 nucleotides are TGTGCCTTTTACAGGGGGCTTCCCGGCTATGGCTACACCTTC.

The V call is TRBV21-1, the J call TRBJ1-2. TRBV21-1 constitutes a pseudogene. This CDR3 comprises 16 residues. CDR3 coding DNA: TGTGCCAGCGCTACCGGGACGAAAGACAGTAACTATGGCTACACCTTC. Translation: CASATGTKDSNYGYTF.

The chain employs TRBV7-2 and TRBJ1-2; 7 positions agree with TRBD1. The CDR3 extends over 14 amino acids. The V gene end was trimmed by 5 bases and the J gene end by 0 bases; junction bases not matched to a gene: 3. Germline CDR1 reads SGHTA; CDR2 reads FQGNSA. This CDR3 reads CASSPDRTNYGYTF. The CDR3 nucleotides read TGTGCCAGCAGCCCGGACAGGACTAACTATGGCTACACCTTC.

This chain links TRBV9 with TRBJ2-5; D gene uncertain. The V gene's germline CDR1 is SGDLS and CDR2 YYNGEE. The germline V and J ends were trimmed by 0 bases and 2 bases, with 8 bases remaining between them. The CDR3 sequence is 14 residues long. The CDR3 DNA is TGTGCCAGCAGCGTAGAGCCGGATCAAGAGACCCAGTACTTC. Translating gives CASSVEPDQETQYF.

The chain uses TRBV27 and TRBJ2-3; maybe TRBD2 (6 bases). The CDR3 is 16 amino acids. CDR1 is MNHEY and CDR2 is SMNVEV in the germline V gene (reference sequence). V dropped 8 bases and J dropped 2 bases, with 20 bases sitting between them. The CDR3 sequence: CASRDPGRDYTDTQYF. DNA for the CDR3: TGTGCCAGCCGGGATCCGGGGCGGGATTACACAGATACGCAGTATTTT.

The rearrangement uses TRBV28 and TRBJ1-2; no definite D call. The V end was cut by 4 bases, the J end by 0 bases, with 12 bases between. CDR3 length equals 15 residues. CDR1 and CDR2 from the germline V gene are MDHEN and SYDVKM. CDR3 amino acids: CASSSPDAANYGYTF. The CDR3 DNA reads as TGTGCCAGCAGTTCTCCGGACGCCGCTAACTATGGCTACACCTTC.

In its sample, this clone was seen a few times. The V and J genes are TRBV27 and TRBJ2-2; D is perhaps TRBD1 (6 bases). The V gene lost 6 bases and the J gene lost 6 bases, with 11 bases spanning the gap. The germline V gene has CDR1 MNHEY and CDR2 SMNVEV (reference sequence). This CDR3 is 13 amino acids long. The CDR3 sequence is CASRTGEAGELFF. In DNA, the CDR3 is TGTGCCAGCAGGACAGGAGAAGCCGGGGAGCTGTTTTTT.

The chain combines TRBV18 with TRBJ1-4; 7 nucleotides agree with TRBD1. CDR1 is KGHSH, CDR2 LQKENI, per germline. This CDR3 is built from 15 residues. J lost 8 bases, V lost 3 bases, and 9 bases had no gene match. CDR3 in amino acids: CASSPDRDSEEKLFF. CDR3 bases: TGTGCCAGCTCACCCGACCGGGACAGTGAAGAAAAACTGTTTTTT.

The count of this clone is one. V gene TRBV29-1 combines with J gene TRBJ1-1; D call uncertain. The germline V and J ends were trimmed by 3 bases and 6 bases, with 11 bases remaining between them. The CDR3 spans 12 residues. Per the germline V gene, CDR1 is SQVTM and CDR2 is ANQGSEA. CDR3: CSVDQELSEAFF. DNA of the CDR3: TGCAGCGTTGACCAGGAGCTATCTGAAGCTTTCTTT.

The gene calls are TRBV5-4 and TRBJ2-7; D gene uncertain. The CDR3 is 12 residues long. V lost 4 bases to trimming and J lost 5 bases, with 10 bases between them. Germline lookup yields CDR1 SGHNT and CDR2 YYREEE (reference sequence). The CDR3 spells CASSPSPNEQYF. The CDR3 DNA is TGTGCCAGCAGCCCATCGCCGAACGAGCAGTACTTC.

V and J are TRBV13 and TRBJ2-7; 11 bases fit TRBD2. V gave up 4 bases and J gave up 5 bases; unmatched junction bases: 4. Looked up from germline, CDR1 is PRHDT and CDR2 is FYEKMQ (reference sequence). This CDR3 is 14 amino acids long. The CDR3 DNA reads as TGTGCCAGCAGCTCGACTAGCGGGGCCCACGAGCAGTACTTC. The encoded protein is CASSSTSGAHEQYF.

This clone came up many times. This chain joins TRBV2 and TRBJ2-1; D gene unclear. Germline values: CDR1 SNHLY, CDR2 FYNNEI. Trimming stripped 1 base from V and 4 bases from J, with 11 bases between. This CDR3 region has 15 residues. CDR3 in amino acids: CASSEGRTIYNEQFF. The CDR3, as DNA: TGTGCCAGCAGTGAAGGGCGGACCATTTACAATGAGCAGTTCTTC.

The J gene is TRBJ1-1, the V gene TRBV25-1; D is uncertain. Trimming stripped 3 bases from V and 1 base from J, with 15 bases between. CDR1 and CDR2 from the germline V gene are MGHDK and SYGVNS. This CDR3 region has 16 residues. The CDR3 DNA follows: TGTGCCAGCAGTGAGGGCAGGTCCAGGTGGAACACTGAAGCTTTCTTT. The encoded protein is CASSEGRSRWNTEAFF.

This sequence joins TRBV6-5 and TRBJ1-5; no clear D. The germline gives CDR1 MNHEY, CDR2 SVGAGI. V was trimmed by 1 base and J by 0 bases, leaving 7 bases between them. The CDR3 totals 15 residues. The CDR3 sequence: CASSYLGYSNQPQHF. The CDR3 coding sequence is TGTGCCAGCAGTTACTTGGGGTATAGCAATCAGCCCCAGCATTTT.

As for this clone: The junction differs from germline at one of its ends, possibly a read error. The chain couples TRBV7-7 to TRBJ2-6, with a tentative D call TRBD2 (5 bases). CDR1 SSHAT and CDR2 FNYEAQ come from the germline V gene (reference sequence). The CDR3 spans 15 residues. For the CDR3, the DNA is TGTGCTAGCAGCTTCGGGGACTCTGGGGCCAACGTCCTGACTTTC. It translates to CASSFGDSGANVLTF.

V usage is TRBV5-1 and J usage is TRBJ2-1; D is undetermined. The ends were cut back, 0 bases at V and 2 bases at J, with 3 bases in the middle. Germline V lookup: CDR1 SGHRS, CDR2 YFSETQ. The CDR3 is made up of 13 amino acids. The CDR3 loop is CASSLATYNEQFF. The CDR3 DNA reads TGCGCCAGCAGCTTGGCAACCTACAATGAGCAGTTCTTC. The whole variable domain, remainder taken from reference TRBV5-1 and TRBJ2-1, is KAGVTQTPRYLIKTRGQQVTLSCSPISGHRSVSWYQQTPGQGLQFLFEYFSETQRNKGNFPGRFSGRQFSNSRSEMNVSTLELGDSALYLCASSLATYNEQFFGPGTRLTVL.

CDR3: CASSSSTNNYGYTF. In DNA, the CDR3 is TGTGCCAGCAGTTCCAGCACGAATAACTATGGCTACACCTTC. V and J are TRBV27 and TRBJ1-2; no firm D call. Trimming removed 4 bases from V and 1 base from J, with 10 bases in between. The CDR3 spans 14 residues. Germline V CDR1 and CDR2: MNHEY, SMNVEV (reference sequence).

V usage is TRBV4-3 and J usage is TRBJ1-5; D might be TRBD1 (6 bases). This CDR3 contains 15 residues. Trimming took 1 base from V and 1 from J, leaving 8 bases between them. Germline V CDR1 and CDR2: LGHNA, YSLEER. CDR3 residues: CASSQATGSNQPQHF. As DNA, the CDR3 is TGCGCCAGCAGCCAAGCCACAGGGAGCAATCAGCCCCAGCATTTT.

This chain uses TRBV2 with TRBJ1-2; D possibly corresponds to TRBD1 (5 bases). Germline CDR1 is SNHLY and CDR2 is FYNNEI. There are 13 residues in the CDR3. Trimming removed 7 bases from V and 2 bases from J, with 11 bases in between. CDR3 coding DNA: TGTGCCAGCATCTTTCAGGGAAACTATGGCTACACCTTC. The encoded protein is CASIFQGNYGYTF.

In this sample, this clone turned up once. The chain joins TRBV7-3 to TRBJ2-1; 10 bases line up with TRBD2. This CDR3 comprises 16 residues. In germline, CDR1 is SGHTA, CDR2 FQGTGA. V was pared by 2 bases and J by 4 bases, with 5 bases of the junction left unmatched. CDR3 in DNA: TGTGCCAGCAGCTTAGGGGCTAGCGGGGGATACAATGAGCAGTTCTTC. It is translated as CASSLGASGGYNEQFF. The full variable domain, completed using reference TRBV7-3 and TRBJ2-1, is GAGVSQTPSNKVTEKGKYVELRCDPISGHTALYWYRQSLGQGPEFLIYFQGTGAADDSGLPNDRFFAVRPEGSVSTLKIQRTERGDSAVYLCASSLGASGGYNEQFFGPGTRLTVL.